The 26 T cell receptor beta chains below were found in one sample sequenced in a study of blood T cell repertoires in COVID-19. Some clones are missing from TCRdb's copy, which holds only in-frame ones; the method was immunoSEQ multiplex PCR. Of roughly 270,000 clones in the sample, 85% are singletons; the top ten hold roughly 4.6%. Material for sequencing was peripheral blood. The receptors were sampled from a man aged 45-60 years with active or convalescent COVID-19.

The CDR3 nucleotides are TGTGCCAGCAGTGTCGTGGCGGGGTTTGGCAAAAACATTCAGTACTTC. It encodes CASSVVAGFGKNIQYF. V and J are TRBV2 and TRBJ2-4, with D perhaps TRBD2 (6 bases). Germline V gives CDR1 SNHLY, CDR2 FYNNEI. V was pared by 4 bases and J by 3 bases, with 16 bases between. CDR3 length equals 16 residues.

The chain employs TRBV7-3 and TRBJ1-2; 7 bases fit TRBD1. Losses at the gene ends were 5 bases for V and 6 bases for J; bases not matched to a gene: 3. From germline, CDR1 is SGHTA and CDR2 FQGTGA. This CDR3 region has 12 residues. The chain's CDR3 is CASSHTGDGYTF. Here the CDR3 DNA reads TGTGCCAGCAGCCATACAGGGGATGGCTACACCTTC. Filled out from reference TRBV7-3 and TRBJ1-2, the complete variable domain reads GAGVSQTPSNKVTEKGKYVELRCDPISGHTALYWYRQSLGQGPEFLIYFQGTGAADDSGLPNDRFFAVRPEGSVSTLKIQRTERGDSAVYLCASSHTGDGYTFGSGTRLTVV.

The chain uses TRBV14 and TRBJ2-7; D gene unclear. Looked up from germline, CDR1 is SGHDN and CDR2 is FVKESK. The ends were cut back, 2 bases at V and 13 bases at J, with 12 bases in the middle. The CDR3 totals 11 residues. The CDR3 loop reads CASSQTKKLYF. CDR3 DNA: TGTGCCAGCAGCCAAACAAAGAAATTATACTTC.

For the CDR3, the DNA is TGTGCCAGCAGGTCCGCTAGCGGCGGTACATTGGAGCAGTTCTTC. This translates into CASRSASGGTLEQFF. The chain is built from TRBV7-2 and TRBJ2-1, with TRBD2 matching over 7 bases. There are 15 residues in the CDR3. J gave up 10 bases and V 6 bases, and 15 bases lay outside the gene matches. Germline V gene data show CDR1 as SGHTA and CDR2 as FQGNSA.

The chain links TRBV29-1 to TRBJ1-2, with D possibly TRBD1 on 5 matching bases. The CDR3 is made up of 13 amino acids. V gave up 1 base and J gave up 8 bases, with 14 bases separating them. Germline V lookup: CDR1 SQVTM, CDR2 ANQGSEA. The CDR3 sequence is CSVEGQGGGGYTF. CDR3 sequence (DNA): TGCAGCGTTGAAGGCCAGGGTGGAGGGGGCTACACCTTC.

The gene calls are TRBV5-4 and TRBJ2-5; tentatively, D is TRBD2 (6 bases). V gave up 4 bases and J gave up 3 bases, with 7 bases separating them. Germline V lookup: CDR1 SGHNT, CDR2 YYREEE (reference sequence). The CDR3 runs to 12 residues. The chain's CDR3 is CASSPGEETQYF. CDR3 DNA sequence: TGTGCCAGCAGCCCGGGAGAAGAGACCCAGTACTTC.

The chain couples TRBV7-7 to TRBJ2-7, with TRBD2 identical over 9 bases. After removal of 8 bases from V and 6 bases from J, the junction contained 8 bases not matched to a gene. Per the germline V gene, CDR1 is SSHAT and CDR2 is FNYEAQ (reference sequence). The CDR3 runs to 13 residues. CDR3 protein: CASAPGREGEQYF. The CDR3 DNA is TGTGCCAGCGCCCCCGGGCGGGAGGGCGAGCAGTACTTC.

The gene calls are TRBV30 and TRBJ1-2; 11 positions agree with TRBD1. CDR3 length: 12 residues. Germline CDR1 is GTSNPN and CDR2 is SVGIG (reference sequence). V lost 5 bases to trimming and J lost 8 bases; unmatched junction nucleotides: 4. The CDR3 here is CAWGQGAGGYTF. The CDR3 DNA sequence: TGTGCCTGGGGACAGGGGGCAGGGGGCTACACCTTC. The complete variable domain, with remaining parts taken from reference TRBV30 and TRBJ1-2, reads SQTIHQWPATLVQPVGSPLSLECTVEGTSNPNLYWYRQAAGRGLQLLFYSVGIGQISSEVPQNLSASRPQDRQFILSSKKLLLSDSGFYLCAWGQGAGGYTFGSGTRLTVV.

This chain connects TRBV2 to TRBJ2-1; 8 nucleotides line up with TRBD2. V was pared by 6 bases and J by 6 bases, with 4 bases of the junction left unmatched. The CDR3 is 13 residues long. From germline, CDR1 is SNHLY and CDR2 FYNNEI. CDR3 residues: CASSAGTSNEQFF. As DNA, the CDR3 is TGTGCCAGCAGCGCCGGGACTAGCAATGAGCAGTTCTTC.

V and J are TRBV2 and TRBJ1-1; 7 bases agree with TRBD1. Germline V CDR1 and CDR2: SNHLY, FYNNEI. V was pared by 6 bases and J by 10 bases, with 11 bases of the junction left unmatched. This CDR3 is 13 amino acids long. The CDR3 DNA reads TGTGCCAGCAGCCGGAGGGGGCTCACGGTAGCTTTCTTT. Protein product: CASSRRGLTVAFF.

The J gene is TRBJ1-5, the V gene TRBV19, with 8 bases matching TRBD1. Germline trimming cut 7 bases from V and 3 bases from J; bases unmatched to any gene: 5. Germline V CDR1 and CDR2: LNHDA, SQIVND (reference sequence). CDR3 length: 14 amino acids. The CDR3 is CASMDRASNQPQHF. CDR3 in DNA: TGTGCCAGTATGGACAGGGCTTCCAATCAGCCCCAGCATTTT.

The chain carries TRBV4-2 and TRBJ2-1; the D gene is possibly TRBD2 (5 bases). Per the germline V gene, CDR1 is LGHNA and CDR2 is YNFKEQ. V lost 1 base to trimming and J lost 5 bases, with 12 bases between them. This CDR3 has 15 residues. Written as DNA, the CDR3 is TGTGCCAGCAGCCAAGTCCGGGGTGGCAACAATGAGCAGTTCTTC. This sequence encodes CASSQVRGGNNEQFF.

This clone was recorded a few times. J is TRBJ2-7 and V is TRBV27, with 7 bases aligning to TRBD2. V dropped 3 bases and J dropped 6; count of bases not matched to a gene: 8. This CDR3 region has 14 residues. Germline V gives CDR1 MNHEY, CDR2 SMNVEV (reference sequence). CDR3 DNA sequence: TGTGCCAGCAGTTTTGGCGGGAGAAGGAGCGAGCAGTACTTC. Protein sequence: CASSFGGRRSEQYF.

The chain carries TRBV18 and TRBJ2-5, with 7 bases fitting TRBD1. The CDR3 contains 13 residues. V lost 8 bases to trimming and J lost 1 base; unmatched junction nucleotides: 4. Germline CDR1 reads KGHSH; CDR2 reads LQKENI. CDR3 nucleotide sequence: TGTGCCAGCCAAAGGGACAGCCAAGAGACCCAGTACTTC. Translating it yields CASQRDSQETQYF.

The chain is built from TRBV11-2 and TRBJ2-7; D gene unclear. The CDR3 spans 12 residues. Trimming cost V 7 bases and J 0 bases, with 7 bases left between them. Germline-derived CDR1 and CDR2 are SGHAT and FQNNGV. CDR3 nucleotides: TGTGCCAGCAAACAGAGCTCCTACGAGCAGTACTTC. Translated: CASKQSSYEQYF.

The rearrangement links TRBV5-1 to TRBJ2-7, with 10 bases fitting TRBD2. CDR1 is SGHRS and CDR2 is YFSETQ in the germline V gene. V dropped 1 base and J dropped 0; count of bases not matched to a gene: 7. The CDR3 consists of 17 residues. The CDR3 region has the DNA TGCGCCAGCAGCTTGCTTACTAGCGGGACTCACTCCTACGAGCAGTACTTC. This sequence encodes CASSLLTSGTHSYEQYF.

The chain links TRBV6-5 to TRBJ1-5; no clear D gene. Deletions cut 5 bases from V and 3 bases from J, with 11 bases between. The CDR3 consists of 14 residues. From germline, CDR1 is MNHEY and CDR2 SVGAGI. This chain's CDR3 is CASSKTRDNQPQHF. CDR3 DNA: TGTGCCAGCAGTAAAACCCGGGACAATCAGCCCCAGCATTTT.

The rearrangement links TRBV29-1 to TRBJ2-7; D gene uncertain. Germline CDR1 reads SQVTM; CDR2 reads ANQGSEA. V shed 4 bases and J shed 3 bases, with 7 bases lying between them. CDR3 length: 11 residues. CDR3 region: CSVGRDYEQYF. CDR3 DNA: TGCAGCGTTGGAAGAGACTACGAGCAGTACTTC.

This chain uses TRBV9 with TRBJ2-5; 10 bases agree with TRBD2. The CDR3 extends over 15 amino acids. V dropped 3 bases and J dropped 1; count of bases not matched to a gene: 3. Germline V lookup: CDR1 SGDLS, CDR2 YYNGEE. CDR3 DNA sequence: TGTGCCAGCAGCGGTAGCGGGAGGCCCCAAGAGACCCAGTACTTC. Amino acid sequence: CASSGSGRPQETQYF.

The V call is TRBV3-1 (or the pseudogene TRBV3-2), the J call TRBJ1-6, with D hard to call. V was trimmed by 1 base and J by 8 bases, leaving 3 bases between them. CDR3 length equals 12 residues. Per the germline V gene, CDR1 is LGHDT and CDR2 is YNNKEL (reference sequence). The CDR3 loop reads CASSQGDSPLHF. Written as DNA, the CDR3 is TGTGCCAGCAGCCAAGGCGATTCACCCCTCCACTTT.

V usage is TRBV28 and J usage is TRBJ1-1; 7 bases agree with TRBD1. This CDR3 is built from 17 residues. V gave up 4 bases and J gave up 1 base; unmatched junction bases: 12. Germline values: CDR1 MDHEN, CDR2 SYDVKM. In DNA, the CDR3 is TGTGCCAGCAGTTCGGCCCAGAGGACAGGCCGGAACACTGAAGCTTTCTTT. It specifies CASSSAQRTGRNTEAFF. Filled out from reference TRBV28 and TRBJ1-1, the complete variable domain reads DVKVTQSSRYLVKRTGEKVFLECVQDMDHENMFWYRQDPGLGLRLIYFSYDVKMKEKGDIPEGYSVSREKKERFSLILESASTNQTSMYLCASSSAQRTGRNTEAFFGQGTRLTVV.

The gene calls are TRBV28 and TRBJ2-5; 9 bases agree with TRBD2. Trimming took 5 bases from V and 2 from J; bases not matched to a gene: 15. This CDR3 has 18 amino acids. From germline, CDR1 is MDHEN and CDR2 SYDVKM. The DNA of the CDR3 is TGTGCCAGCAGTCCACTTAGCGGGAGCTTTGGGGATCAAGAGACCCAGTACTTC. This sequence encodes CASSPLSGSFGDQETQYF.

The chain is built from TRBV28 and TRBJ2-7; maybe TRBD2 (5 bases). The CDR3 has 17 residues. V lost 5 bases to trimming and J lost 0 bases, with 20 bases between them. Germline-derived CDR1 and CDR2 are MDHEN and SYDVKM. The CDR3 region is CASSEELGWRSSYEQYF. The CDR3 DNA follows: TGTGCCAGCAGTGAGGAACTGGGATGGAGGAGCTCCTACGAGCAGTACTTC. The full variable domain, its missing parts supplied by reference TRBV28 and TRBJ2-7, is DVKVTQSSRYLVKRTGEKVFLECVQDMDHENMFWYRQDPGLGLRLIYFSYDVKMKEKGDIPEGYSVSREKKERFSLILESASTNQTSMYLCASSEELGWRSSYEQYFGPGTRLTVT.

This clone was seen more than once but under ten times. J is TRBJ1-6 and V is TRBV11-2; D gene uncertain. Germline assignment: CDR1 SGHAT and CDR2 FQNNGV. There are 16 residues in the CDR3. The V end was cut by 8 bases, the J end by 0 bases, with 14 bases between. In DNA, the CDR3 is TGTGCCAGCTCCTTCATTAGTCACTCCTATAATTCACCCCTCCACTTT. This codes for CASSFISHSYNSPLHF.

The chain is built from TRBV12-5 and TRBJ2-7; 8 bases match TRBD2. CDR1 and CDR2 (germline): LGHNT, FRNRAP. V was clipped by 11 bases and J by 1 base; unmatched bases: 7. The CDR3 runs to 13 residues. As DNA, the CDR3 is TGTGCTTCGTCTCGGGGGGGTTCCTACGAGCAGTACTTC. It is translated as CASSRGGSYEQYF.

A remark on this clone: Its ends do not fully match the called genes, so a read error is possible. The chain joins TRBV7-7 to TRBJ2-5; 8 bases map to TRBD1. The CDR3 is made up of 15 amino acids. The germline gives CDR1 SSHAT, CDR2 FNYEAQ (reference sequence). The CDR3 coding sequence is TGTGCTAGCAGCTTAGACAGGGGCGGAGGAGAGACCCAGTACTTC. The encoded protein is CASSLDRGGGETQYF.